Listed here is a single T cell receptor (beta chain). The data belong to a study of blood T cell repertoires in COVID-19. Turning to the study itself: The origin of the acute and convalescent COVID-19 samples was the United States, Italy and Spain. T cells, B-cell-depleted T cells, or PBMCs supplied cDNA or gDNA.

Sequencing was performed with immunoSEQ multiplex PCR; in TCRdb, only in-frame clones are kept and a portion is missing. The sample lists fewer than 300,000 clones, less than 85% occurring once. The sample consisted of peripheral blood. This receptor was obtained from a woman under 30 with acute or convalescent COVID-19.

The CDR3 region is CASSFTGTGDNEQFF. The CDR3 DNA follows: TGTGCCAGCAGTTTTACCGGGACAGGGGACAATGAGCAGTTCTTC. The gene calls are TRBV7-9 and TRBJ2-1; TRBD1 agrees at 10 bases. V shed 6 bases, J shed 5 bases, and the junction held 7 bases outside the gene matches. The CDR3 is 15 residues long. The germline CDR1 and CDR2 sequences are SEHNR and FQNEAQ (reference sequence).